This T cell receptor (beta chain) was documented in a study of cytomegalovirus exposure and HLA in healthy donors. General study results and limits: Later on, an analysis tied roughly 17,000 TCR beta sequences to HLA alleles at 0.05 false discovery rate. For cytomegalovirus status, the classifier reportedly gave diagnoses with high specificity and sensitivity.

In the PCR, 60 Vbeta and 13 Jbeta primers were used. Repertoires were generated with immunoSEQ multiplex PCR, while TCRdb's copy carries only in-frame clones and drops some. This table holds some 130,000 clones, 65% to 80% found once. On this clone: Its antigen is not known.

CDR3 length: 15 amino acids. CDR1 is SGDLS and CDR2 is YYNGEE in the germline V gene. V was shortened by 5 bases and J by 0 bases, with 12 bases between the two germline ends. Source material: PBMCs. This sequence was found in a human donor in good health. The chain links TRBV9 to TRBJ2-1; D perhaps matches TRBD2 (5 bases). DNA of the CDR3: TGTGCCAGCAGTGTGTCGGGGAACTCCTACAATGAGCAGTTCTTC. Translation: CASSVSGNSYNEQFF.